This TCR beta chain was captured in a study of T cells in Graves' hyperthyroidism and ophthalmopathy. Study-wide findings and caveats: Ophthalmopathy was separated from stable hyperthyroidism by a 13 V-J model.

A remark on this clonotype: The antigen is not known.

Newly diagnosed hyperthyroidism, duration under 2 months, in patients aged 18 to 65. TCR beta CDR3 regions were amplified from RNA. During a first-round RT-PCR of the TCR CDR3, the HTBI primer set was used. TCRdb re-called the multiplex PCR reads through MiXCR, storing one row per CDR3 protein. Of around 700,000 distinct CDR3 sequences listed, roughly a third were seen once; the top ten hold more than 25%. V shed 5 bases and J 8 bases; nucleotides not matched to a gene: 8. The CDR3 consists of 13 residues. The germline CDR1 and CDR2 sequences are MDHEN and SYDVKM. The sequence was collected from a woman in her 40s with Graves' hyperthyroidism. Sequencing was done on a sample of blood. The chain couples TRBV28 to TRBJ1-1; 7 bases agree with TRBD1. The CDR3 nucleotides read TGTGCCAGCAGTATGGTTGACAGGGTGGAAGCTTTCTTT. Translating gives CASSMVDRVEAFF.